This T cell receptor (beta chain) was retrieved from a study of CD8 T cells in Susac syndrome. In the study overall: Among the sequenced Susac syndrome patients, roughly six had active disease while eight or nine were in remission. When their blood was taken, patients with Susac syndrome were therapy-naive, taking corticosteroids, or taking intravenous immunoglobulin alone.

V dropped 8 bases and J dropped 6 bases, with 21 bases sitting between them. The CDR3 covers 15 residues. In germline, CDR1 is LNHDA, CDR2 SQIVND (reference sequence). RNA, at roughly 0.5 to 1 ug, was reverse transcribed with random hexamers. TCR beta CDR3 was amplified by immunoSEQ multiplex PCR. This amplification extended across 54 Vbeta and 13 Jbeta segments. From the immunoSEQ multiplex PCR reads, TCRdb called clonotypes with MiXCR, one entry per CDR3 protein. The sample has about 76,000 distinct CDR3 sequences; approximately 94% are singletons. Sequencing was carried out using CD8+ T cells from PBMCs. The receptor was isolated from a human donor with Susac syndrome. The chain carries TRBV19 and TRBJ2-3, with D maybe TRBD2 (6 bases). The CDR3 loop reads CASRRAERGNDTQYF. The CDR3 DNA reads as TGTGCCAGTCGGAGGGCGGAACGAGGGAACGATACGCAGTATTTT.